The 23 T cell receptor beta chains below were found in one sample sequenced in a study of blood T cell repertoires in COVID-19. Clones were read by immunoSEQ multiplex PCR, and TCRdb kept only the in-frame ones, dropping some. The sample lists about 200,000 clones, 82% occurring once. What was sequenced was peripheral blood. The source is a woman in her sixties or seventies with COVID-19, enrolled during active disease.

This clone was observed once. A junction end diverges from the germline sequence, so it may reflect a read error. The chain combines TRBV19 with TRBJ2-2; D is perhaps TRBD1 (6 bases). The CDR3 has 14 amino acids. Germline lookup yields CDR1 LNHDA and CDR2 SQIVND (reference sequence). The CDR3 spells CASSIQGNTGELFF. The CDR3, as DNA: TGTGCCAGCAGTATACAGGGGAACACCGGGGAGCTGTTTTTT.

Here the CDR3 DNA reads TGTGCCAGCAGTCGGTCGGGCTACAATGAGCAGTTCTTC. Its translation is CASSRSGYNEQFF. This chain joins TRBV6-5 and TRBJ2-1; D gene unclear. Per germline, CDR1 MNHEY and CDR2 SVGAGI. V was clipped by 5 bases and J by 3 bases, with 8 bases between them. This CDR3 region has 13 residues.

The V and J genes are TRBV4-1 and TRBJ2-7; 7 nucleotides match TRBD2. Germline values: CDR1 MGHRA, CDR2 YSYEKL. The junction had 8 bases not matched to a gene; V was cut back by 4 bases and J by 2 bases. The CDR3 contains 15 residues. The CDR3 nucleotides are TGCGCCAGCAGCCCCGGGACTACCCGAGCCTACGAGCAGTACTTC. Translation gives CASSPGTTRAYEQYF.

This clone has more than one count but fewer than ten. The chain employs TRBV23-1 and TRBJ2-1; the match to TRBD2 covers 8 bases. TRBV23-1 has ORF status, its function being uncertain. CDR3 length: 20 residues. V was clipped by 0 bases and J by 8 bases; unmatched bases: 21. The CDR3 DNA is TGCGCCAGCAGTCAATCCTCTCCCACCATCTTAGCGGGGCAGGTCGATGAGCAGTTCTTC. Its translation: CASSQSSPTILAGQVDEQFF.

V is TRBV9 and J is TRBJ2-1, with D tentatively TRBD2 (5 bases). V lost 3 bases and J 10 bases, leaving 14 bases between the germline ends. CDR3 length equals 13 residues. The germline V gene encodes CDR1 SGDLS and CDR2 YYNGEE. The CDR3 here is CASSAGFPGEQFF. The CDR3 nucleotides read TGTGCCAGCAGCGCGGGCTTCCCGGGGGAGCAGTTCTTC.

V usage is TRBV28 and J usage is TRBJ2-7; 8 bases are a match to TRBD2. The CDR3 has 15 residues. CDR1 MDHEN and CDR2 SYDVKM come from the germline V gene. J was trimmed by 7 bases and V by 2 bases; bases with no gene match: 10. The CDR3 region has the DNA TGTGCCAGCAGTTTAGCGGGGGGAATACAAGGGGAGCAGTACGTC. This codes for CASSLAGGIQGEQYV.

V gene TRBV29-1 combines with J gene TRBJ2-7; 9 nucleotides agree with TRBD2. The J segment lost 4 bases and the V segment lost 6 bases, leaving 7 bases of the junction unmatched. Per the germline V gene, CDR1 is SQVTM and CDR2 is ANQGSEA. CDR3 length equals 13 residues. CDR3 sequence reads: CSVKVAGVYEQYF. Written as DNA, the CDR3 is TGCAGCGTCAAGGTAGCGGGAGTGTACGAGCAGTACTTC.

The CDR3 region has the DNA TGTGCCTGGACTAAATCCCGGGATGAGGGCCCCCCCGGCAATCAGCCCCAGCATTTT. This translates into CAWTKSRDEGPPGNQPQHF. V usage is TRBV30 and J usage is TRBJ1-5; D gene ambiguous. The ends were cut back, 4 bases at V and 2 bases at J, with 27 bases in the middle. The CDR3 is made up of 19 amino acids. Per germline, CDR1 GTSNPN and CDR2 SVGIG (reference sequence).

This clone has only a few counts. The rearrangement joins TRBV4-3 to TRBJ2-1, with 7 bases aligning to TRBD2. J lost 14 bases, V lost 1 base, and 5 bases had no gene match. Germline CDR1 reads LGHNA; CDR2 reads YSLEER. The CDR3 has 12 residues. This CDR3 is CASSQVGGGKFF. The CDR3 nucleotides are TGCGCCAGCAGCCAAGTTGGGGGAGGGAAGTTCTTC.

The chain carries TRBV30 and TRBJ2-5; 14 nucleotides match TRBD2. The CDR3 runs 17 residues. Germline values: CDR1 GTSNPN, CDR2 SVGIG (reference sequence). Trimming cost V 3 bases and J 2 bases; bases outside gene matches: 8. The CDR3 sequence is CAWSRGLAGGYQETQYF. The CDR3 DNA reads as TGTGCCTGGAGCCGAGGACTAGCGGGAGGCTATCAAGAGACCCAGTACTTC.

The chain recombines TRBV5-4 with TRBJ2-3; perhaps TRBD2 as D (6 bases). CDR1 and CDR2 (germline): SGHNT, YYREEE (reference sequence). V was clipped by 4 bases and J by 0 bases, with 12 bases between them. The CDR3 extends over 15 amino acids. CDR3 protein: CASSPGDGSTDTQYF. The DNA of the CDR3 is TGTGCCAGCAGCCCGGGGGACGGTAGCACAGATACGCAGTATTTT.

In its sample, this clone was seen a few times. The chain links TRBV19 to TRBJ1-5, with 11 bases that match TRBD1. Germline V gene lookup returns CDR1 LNHDA and CDR2 SQIVND (reference sequence). The junction had 5 bases not matched to a gene; V was cut back by 7 bases and J by 3 bases. There are 15 residues in the CDR3. The CDR3 loop reads CASKGDRGINQPQHF. CDR3 DNA sequence: TGTGCCAGTAAGGGGGACAGGGGGATCAATCAGCCCCAGCATTTT. Filled out from reference TRBV19 and TRBJ1-5, the complete variable domain reads DGGITQSPKYLFRKEGQNVTLSCEQNLNHDAMYWYRQDPGQGLRLIYYSQIVNDFQKGDIAEGYSVSREKKESFPLTVTSAQKNPTAFYLCASKGDRGINQPQHFGDGTRLSIL.

V is TRBV11-2 and J is TRBJ2-1; possibly TRBD2 for D (6 bases). CDR3 size: 15 residues. Germline V gene lookup returns CDR1 SGHAT and CDR2 FQNNGV. Between the trimmed V and J ends, which lost 5 bases and 4 bases, there was a span of 15 bases. The CDR3 sequence: CASSPLAGIYNEQFF. DNA for the CDR3: TGTGCCAGCAGCCCCCTGGCGGGAATTTACAATGAGCAGTTCTTC.

The genes are TRBV19 and TRBJ1-1; D is unresolved. There are 15 residues in the CDR3. V was cut by 4 bases and J by 11 bases, with 23 bases left in between. Germline V gene sequence: CDR1 LNHDA, CDR2 SQIVND (reference sequence). The CDR3 region is CASSTPRRATSVAFF. The CDR3 DNA reads as TGTGCCAGTAGTACCCCCAGGAGGGCCACCAGCGTTGCTTTCTTT.

Only one count was recorded for this clone. DNA for the CDR3: TGTGCCATCAGCGGGGACAGGGGTGGCAATCAGCCCCAGCATTTT. This encodes CAISGDRGGNQPQHF. The chain has TRBV10-3 and TRBJ1-5, with 10 positions matching TRBD1. This CDR3 has 15 amino acids. Trimming cost V 6 bases and J 2 bases; bases outside gene matches: 4. Germline lookup yields CDR1 ENHRY and CDR2 SYGVKD.

This sequence joins TRBV10-3 and TRBJ2-3; the D gene is possibly TRBD1 (5 bases). V dropped 8 bases and J dropped 1 base, with 19 bases sitting between them. CDR1 and CDR2 from the germline V gene are ENHRY and SYGVKD. The CDR3 is made up of 16 amino acids. CDR3 nucleotides: TGTGCCATCTCTCCAGGGCTCCTCGAGGGCACAGATACGCAGTATTTT. This translates into CAISPGLLEGTDTQYF.

The chain carries TRBV11-2 and TRBJ1-1; TRBD1 agrees at 7 bases. The CDR3 has 19 residues. V was clipped by 4 bases and J by 7 bases; unmatched bases: 24. The germline CDR1 and CDR2 sequences are SGHAT and FQNNGV. The CDR3 region has the DNA TGTGCCAGCAGCTCGGGATTGACCCCACCGACAGGGTCGGTGTTTGAAGCTTTCTTT. Its translation: CASSSGLTPPTGSVFEAFF.

This clone appeared a single time. The J gene is TRBJ1-5, the V gene TRBV5-5; 8 bases match TRBD1. The V and J ends lost 2 bases and 1 base, in that order; junction bases with no gene match: 8. The CDR3 loop spans 17 amino acids. Germline values: CDR1 SGHKS, CDR2 YYEKEE (reference sequence). CDR3 bases: TGTGCCAGCAGCTTTGGACAGGGAATCGACAGCAATCAGCCCCAGCATTTT. Its protein is CASSFGQGIDSNQPQHF.

The V and J genes are TRBV7-2 and TRBJ2-7; TRBD2 aligns across 9 bases. CDR3 size: 15 residues. V was pared by 1 base and J by 7 bases, with 8 bases of the junction left unmatched. CDR1 SGHTA and CDR2 FQGNSA come from the germline V gene. In DNA form, the CDR3 reads TGTGCCAGCAGCTTAGGTAGCGGGGGAAGGTATGAGCAGTACTTC. Translation: CASSLGSGGRYEQYF.

The chain combines TRBV11-2 with TRBJ2-7; tentative D call: TRBD1 (6 bases). The CDR3 runs 16 residues. Germline-derived CDR1 and CDR2 are SGHAT and FQNNGV. V was clipped by 5 bases and J by 2 bases, with 19 bases between them. The CDR3 sequence is CASSHPANRVAYEQYF. The CDR3 bases are TGTGCCAGCAGCCACCCAGCCAACAGGGTAGCCTACGAGCAGTACTTC.

The V gene is TRBV28, the J gene TRBJ1-5; 7 bases agree with TRBD1. The CDR3 is made up of 15 amino acids. CDR1 MDHEN and CDR2 SYDVKM come from the germline V gene. V was clipped by 0 bases and J by 3 bases; unmatched bases: 2. This CDR3 is CASSLWGTDNQPQHF. CDR3 nucleotides: TGTGCCAGCAGTTTATGGGGGACAGACAATCAGCCCCAGCATTTT.

The chain couples TRBV6-2 or TRBV6-3 to TRBJ2-7, with TRBD1 matching 8 bases. Losses at the gene ends were 4 bases for V and 4 bases for J; bases not matched to a gene: 3. In germline, CDR1 is MNHEY, CDR2 SVGEGT. CDR3 length: 13 amino acids. The CDR3 region is CASSWTGTYEQYF. In nucleotides, the CDR3 is TGTGCCAGCAGTTGGACAGGGACGTACGAGCAGTACTTC.

The chain uses TRBV5-1 and TRBJ2-7; tentatively, D is TRBD1 (6 bases). The germline V gene has CDR1 SGHRS and CDR2 YFSETQ. This CDR3 is 14 amino acids long. V dropped 8 bases and J dropped 2 bases, with 17 bases sitting between them. In DNA, the CDR3 is TGCGCCAGTAGCCCGGGACACATAACCTACGAGCAGTACGTC. It codes for CASSPGHITYEQYV.